This T cell receptor beta chain was captured in a study of cytomegalovirus exposure and HLA in healthy donors. Study-wide findings and caveats: Later analysis revealed greater clonal expansion in HLA-associated TCR beta chains than in equally common others. Reports showed the classifier diagnosing cytomegalovirus status with high specificity and sensitivity.

Note on this clone: The antigen is unknown.

In the PCR, 60 Vbeta and 13 Jbeta primers were used. Data came from immunoSEQ multiplex PCR; TCRdb stores just in-frame clones and leaves some out. Its clone listing holds about 210,000 clones. Trimming shortened V by 0 bases and J by 7 bases, and 13 bases separated the two germline ends. Germline-derived CDR1 and CDR2 are ENHRY and SYGVKD. The CDR3 is 15 amino acids. The chain is built from TRBV10-3 and TRBJ1-5, with D tentatively TRBD1 (5 bases). The TCR originated in a woman under 40 in good health and CMV-seropositive. Sequencing was carried out using PBMCs. The CDR3 bases are TGTGCCATCAGTGAGTCGGGCAGGGCGGGGCAGCCCCAGCATTTT. It encodes CAISESGRAGQPQHF.